This TCR beta chain was documented in a study of shared clonotypes between healthy human individuals. TCRdb keeps only in-frame clones here, not all; method: immunoSEQ multiplex PCR. Of more than 2,000,000 clones in the sample, 80% to 95% were seen once. Both subsets, CD45RA+ naive and CD45RA-negative memory, were split from the CD4+ cells. Whole-study findings and limits: Having only a few donors restricted how much genetic and exposure-history diversity was captured. Non-shared clonotypes were found to have lower generation probabilities than the clonotypes that were shared by all four of the sorted-subset donors.

This clone was counted once. Antigen: not known. The sample contains more than one DNA sequence encoding this CDR3. This receptor was obtained from a man between 18 and 35 years old in good health. Some clones in this sample may be carry-over from other donors' samples. The sequenced sample consisted of naive CD4+ T cells from PBMCs. This sample's subset: CD45RA+ positively selected.

CDR3 amino acids: CASSLTTENTEAFF. As DNA, the CDR3 is TGCGCCAGCAGCTTAACGACAGAGAACACTGAAGCTTTCTTT. The chain uses TRBV5-1 and TRBJ1-1, with D possibly matching TRBD1 (5 bases). V gave up 2 bases and J gave up 1 base, with 9 bases separating them. The CDR3 totals 14 residues. Germline lookup yields CDR1 SGHRS and CDR2 YFSETQ.